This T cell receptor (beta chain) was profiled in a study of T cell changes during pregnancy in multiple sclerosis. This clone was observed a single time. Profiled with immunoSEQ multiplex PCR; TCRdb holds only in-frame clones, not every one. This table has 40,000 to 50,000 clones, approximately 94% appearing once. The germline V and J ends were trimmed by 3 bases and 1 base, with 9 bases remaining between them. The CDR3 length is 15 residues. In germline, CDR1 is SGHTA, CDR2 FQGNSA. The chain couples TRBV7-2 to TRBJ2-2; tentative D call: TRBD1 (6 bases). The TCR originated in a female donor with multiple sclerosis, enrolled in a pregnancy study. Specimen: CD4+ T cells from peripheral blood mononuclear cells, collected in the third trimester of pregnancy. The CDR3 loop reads CASSFGRGNTGELFF. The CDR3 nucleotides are TGTGCCAGCAGCTTTGGCAGGGGGAACACCGGGGAGCTGTTTTTT.